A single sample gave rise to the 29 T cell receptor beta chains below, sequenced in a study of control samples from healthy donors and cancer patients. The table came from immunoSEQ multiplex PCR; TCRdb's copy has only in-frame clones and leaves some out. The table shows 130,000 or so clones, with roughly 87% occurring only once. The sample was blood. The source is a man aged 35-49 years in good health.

The CDR3 DNA sequence: TGTGCCAGCAGCTTACAAGAGAACACTGAAGCTTTCTTT. This translates into CASSLQENTEAFF. The chain combines TRBV11-3 with TRBJ1-1; no clear D gene. Deletions cut 2 bases from V and 1 base from J, with 5 bases between. The CDR3 runs to 13 residues. Germline CDR1 SGHNT, CDR2 YENEEA.

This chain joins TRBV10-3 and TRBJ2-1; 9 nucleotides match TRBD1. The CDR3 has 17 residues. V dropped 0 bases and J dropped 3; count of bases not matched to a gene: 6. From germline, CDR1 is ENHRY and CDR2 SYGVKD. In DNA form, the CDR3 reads TGTGCCATCAGTGAGTCACGTGGGACAGGGCACTACAATGAGCAGTTCTTC. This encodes CAISESRGTGHYNEQFF.

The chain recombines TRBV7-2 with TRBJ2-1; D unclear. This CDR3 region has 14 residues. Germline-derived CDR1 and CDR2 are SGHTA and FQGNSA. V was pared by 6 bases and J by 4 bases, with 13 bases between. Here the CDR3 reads CASRIDGPYNEQFF. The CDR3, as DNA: TGTGCCAGCAGGATCGATGGACCTTACAATGAGCAGTTCTTC.

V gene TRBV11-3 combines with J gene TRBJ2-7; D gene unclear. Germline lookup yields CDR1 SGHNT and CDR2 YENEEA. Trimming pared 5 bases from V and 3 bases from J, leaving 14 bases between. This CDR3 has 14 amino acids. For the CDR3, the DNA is TGTGCCAGCAGCCTCAACTGGGTTCTCTACGAGCAGTACTTC. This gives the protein CASSLNWVLYEQYF.

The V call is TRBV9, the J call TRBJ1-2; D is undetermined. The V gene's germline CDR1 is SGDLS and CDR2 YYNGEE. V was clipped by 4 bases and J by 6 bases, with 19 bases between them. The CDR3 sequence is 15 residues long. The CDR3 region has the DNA TGTGCCAGCAGCACCAGGTCTGCTTCAAGAGATGGCTACACCTTC. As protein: CASSTRSASRDGYTF.

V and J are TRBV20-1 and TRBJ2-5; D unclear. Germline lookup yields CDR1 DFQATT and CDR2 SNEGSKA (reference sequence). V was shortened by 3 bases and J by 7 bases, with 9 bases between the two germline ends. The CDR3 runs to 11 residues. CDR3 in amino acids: CSASAPGTQYF. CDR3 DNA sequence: TGCAGTGCTAGTGCCCCCGGGACCCAGTACTTC.

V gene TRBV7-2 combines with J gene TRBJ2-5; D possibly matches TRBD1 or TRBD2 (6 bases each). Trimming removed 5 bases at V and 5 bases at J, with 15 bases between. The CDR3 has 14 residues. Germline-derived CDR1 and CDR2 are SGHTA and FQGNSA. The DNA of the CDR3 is TGTGCCAGCAGCCGCTGGGGGGCGAAGGAGACCCAGTACTTC. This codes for CASSRWGAKETQYF.

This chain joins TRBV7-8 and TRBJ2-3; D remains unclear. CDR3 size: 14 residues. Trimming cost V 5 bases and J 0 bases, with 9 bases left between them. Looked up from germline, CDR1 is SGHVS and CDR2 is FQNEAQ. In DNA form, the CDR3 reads TGTGCCAGCAGCCCAGACGGGAGCACAGATACGCAGTATTTT. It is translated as CASSPDGSTDTQYF.

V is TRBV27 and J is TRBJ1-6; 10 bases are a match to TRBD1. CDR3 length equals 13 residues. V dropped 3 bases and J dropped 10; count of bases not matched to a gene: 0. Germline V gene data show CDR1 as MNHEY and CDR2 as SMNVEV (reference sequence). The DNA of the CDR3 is TGTGCCAGCAGTTTGGACAGGGGGTCACCCCTCCACTTT. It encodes CASSLDRGSPLHF.

The CDR3 loop reads CASSPDRGVNQPQHF. In DNA form, the CDR3 reads TGTGCCAGCAGCCCGGACAGGGGCGTCAATCAGCCCCAGCATTTT. This chain connects TRBV7-2 to TRBJ1-5; TRBD1 matches at 9 bases. This CDR3 is built from 15 residues. Germline CDR1 reads SGHTA; CDR2 reads FQGNSA. V dropped 5 bases and J dropped 3; count of bases not matched to a gene: 5.

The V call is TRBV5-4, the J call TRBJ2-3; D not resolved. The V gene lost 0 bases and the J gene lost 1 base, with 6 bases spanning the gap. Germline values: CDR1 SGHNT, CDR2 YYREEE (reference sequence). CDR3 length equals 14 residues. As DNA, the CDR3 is TGTGCCAGCAGCTTGGTCCAGGGCACAGATACGCAGTATTTT. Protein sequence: CASSLVQGTDTQYF.

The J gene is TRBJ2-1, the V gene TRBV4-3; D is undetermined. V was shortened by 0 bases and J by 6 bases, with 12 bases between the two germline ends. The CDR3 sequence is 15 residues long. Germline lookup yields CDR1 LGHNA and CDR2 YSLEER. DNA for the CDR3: TGCGCCAGCAGCCAAGATTTCGGTGTAAGCAATGAGCAGTTCTTC. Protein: CASSQDFGVSNEQFF.

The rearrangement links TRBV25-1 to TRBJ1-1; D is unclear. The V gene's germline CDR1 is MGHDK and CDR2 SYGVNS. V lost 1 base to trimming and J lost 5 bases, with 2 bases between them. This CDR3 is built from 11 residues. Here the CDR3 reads CASSEFTEAFF. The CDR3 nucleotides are TGTGCCAGCAGTGAATTTACTGAAGCTTTCTTT.

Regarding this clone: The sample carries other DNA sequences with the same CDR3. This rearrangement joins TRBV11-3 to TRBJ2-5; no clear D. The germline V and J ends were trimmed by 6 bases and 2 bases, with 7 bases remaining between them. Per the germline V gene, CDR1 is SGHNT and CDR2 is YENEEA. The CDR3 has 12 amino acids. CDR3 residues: CASRGGQETQYF. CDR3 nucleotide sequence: TGTGCCAGCAGGGGCGGACAAGAGACCCAGTACTTC.

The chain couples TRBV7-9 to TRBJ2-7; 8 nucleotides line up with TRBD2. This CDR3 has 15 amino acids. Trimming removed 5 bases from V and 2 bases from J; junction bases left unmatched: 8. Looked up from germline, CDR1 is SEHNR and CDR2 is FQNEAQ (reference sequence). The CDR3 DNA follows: TGTGCCAGCAGCCCCTTCGGGGGGGGGACCTACGAGCAGTACTTC. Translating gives CASSPFGGGTYEQYF.

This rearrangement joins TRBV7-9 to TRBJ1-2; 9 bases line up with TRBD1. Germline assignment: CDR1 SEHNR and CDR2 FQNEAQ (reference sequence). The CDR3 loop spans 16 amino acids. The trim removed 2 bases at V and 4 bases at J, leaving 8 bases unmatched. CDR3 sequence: CASSLPPDRGGYGYTF. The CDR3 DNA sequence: TGTGCCAGCAGCTTACCCCCGGACAGGGGCGGCTATGGCTACACCTTC.

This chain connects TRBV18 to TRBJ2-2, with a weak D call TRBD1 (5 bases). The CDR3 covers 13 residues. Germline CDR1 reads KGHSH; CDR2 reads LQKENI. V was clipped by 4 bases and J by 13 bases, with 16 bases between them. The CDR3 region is CASSQISREWLFF. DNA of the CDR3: TGTGCCAGCTCACAGATCTCCAGGGAATGGCTGTTTTTT.

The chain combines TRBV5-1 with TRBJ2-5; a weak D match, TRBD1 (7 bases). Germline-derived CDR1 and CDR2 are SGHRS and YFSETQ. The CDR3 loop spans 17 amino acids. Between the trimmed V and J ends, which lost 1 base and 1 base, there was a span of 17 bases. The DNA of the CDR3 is TGCGCCAGCAGCTTGATAGGGGGCCCCGGGGGCCAAGAGACCCAGTACTTC. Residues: CASSLIGGPGGQETQYF.

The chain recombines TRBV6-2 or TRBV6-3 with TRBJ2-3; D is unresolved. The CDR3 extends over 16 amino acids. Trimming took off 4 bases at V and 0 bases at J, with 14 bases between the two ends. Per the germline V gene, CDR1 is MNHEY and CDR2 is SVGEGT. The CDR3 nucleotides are TGTGCCAGCAGTTCCAACAAAATGTCTAGCACAGATACGCAGTATTTT. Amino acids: CASSSNKMSSTDTQYF.

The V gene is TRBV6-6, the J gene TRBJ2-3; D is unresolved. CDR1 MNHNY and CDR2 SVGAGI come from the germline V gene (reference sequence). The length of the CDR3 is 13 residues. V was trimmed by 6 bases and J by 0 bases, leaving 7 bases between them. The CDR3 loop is CASRTHSTDTQYF. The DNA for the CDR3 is TGTGCCAGCAGAACCCATAGCACAGATACGCAGTATTTT.

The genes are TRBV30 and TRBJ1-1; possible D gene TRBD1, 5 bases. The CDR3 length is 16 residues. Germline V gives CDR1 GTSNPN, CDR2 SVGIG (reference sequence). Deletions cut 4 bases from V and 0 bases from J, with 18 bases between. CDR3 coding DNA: TGTGCCTGGAAGTCGGCAGGGAACGGATTGAACACTGAAGCTTTCTTT. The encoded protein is CAWKSAGNGLNTEAFF.

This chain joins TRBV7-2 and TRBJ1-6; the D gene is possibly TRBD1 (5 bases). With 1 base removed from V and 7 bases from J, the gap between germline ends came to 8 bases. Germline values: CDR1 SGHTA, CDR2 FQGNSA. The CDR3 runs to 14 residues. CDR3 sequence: CASSLGWGNSPLHF. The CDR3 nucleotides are TGTGCCAGCAGCTTAGGTTGGGGGAATTCACCCCTCCACTTT. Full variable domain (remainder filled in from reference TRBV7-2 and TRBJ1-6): GAGVSQSPSNKVTEKGKDVELRCDPISGHTALYWYRQSLGQGLEFLIYFQGNSAPDKSGLPSDRFSAERTGGSVSTLTIQRTQQEDSAVYLCASSLGWGNSPLHFGNGTRLTVT.

The chain's CDR3 is CASSLYGGGGTDTQYF. CDR3 DNA sequence: TGTGCCAGCAGCTTATACGGCGGGGGGGGCACAGATACGCAGTATTTT. The V call is TRBV7-2, the J call TRBJ2-3; 9 bases are shared with TRBD2. The CDR3 is 16 residues long. Looked up from germline, CDR1 is SGHTA and CDR2 is FQGNSA. J lost 1 base, V lost 2 bases, and 4 bases had no gene match.

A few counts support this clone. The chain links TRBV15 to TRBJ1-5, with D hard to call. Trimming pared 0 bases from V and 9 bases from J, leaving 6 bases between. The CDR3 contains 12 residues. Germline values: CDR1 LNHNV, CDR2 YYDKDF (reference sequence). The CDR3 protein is CATSRDIGPQHF. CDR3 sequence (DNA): TGTGCCACCAGCAGAGATATAGGGCCCCAGCATTTT.

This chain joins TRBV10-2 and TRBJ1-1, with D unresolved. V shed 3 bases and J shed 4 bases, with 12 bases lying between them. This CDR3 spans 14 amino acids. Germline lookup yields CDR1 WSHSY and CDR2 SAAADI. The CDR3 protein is CASSDFGGGTEAFF. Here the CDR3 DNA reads TGCGCCAGCAGTGATTTCGGTGGAGGCACTGAAGCTTTCTTT.

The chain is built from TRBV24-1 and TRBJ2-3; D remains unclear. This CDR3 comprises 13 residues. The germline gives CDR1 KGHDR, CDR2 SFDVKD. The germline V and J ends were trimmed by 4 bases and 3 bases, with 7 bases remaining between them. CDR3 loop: CATSEQLTDTQYF. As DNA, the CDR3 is TGTGCCACCAGTGAACAATTAACAGATACGCAGTATTTT.

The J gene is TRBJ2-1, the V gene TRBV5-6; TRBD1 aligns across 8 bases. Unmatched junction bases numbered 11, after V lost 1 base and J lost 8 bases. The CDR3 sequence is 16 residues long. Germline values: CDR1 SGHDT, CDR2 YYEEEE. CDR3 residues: CASSLLPRGQNHEQFF. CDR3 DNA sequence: TGTGCCAGCAGCTTGTTGCCCAGGGGGCAGAATCATGAGCAGTTCTTC.

The CDR3 DNA reads as TGTGCCAGCAGCTCCTCTGGACAGGGGGCGAACTATGGCTACACCTTC. Its protein product is CASSSSGQGANYGYTF. This rearrangement joins TRBV7-9 to TRBJ1-2, with 11 nucleotides matching TRBD1. The CDR3 is made up of 16 amino acids. Germline lookup yields CDR1 SEHNR and CDR2 FQNEAQ (reference sequence). Losses at the gene ends were 4 bases for V and 2 bases for J; bases not matched to a gene: 6.

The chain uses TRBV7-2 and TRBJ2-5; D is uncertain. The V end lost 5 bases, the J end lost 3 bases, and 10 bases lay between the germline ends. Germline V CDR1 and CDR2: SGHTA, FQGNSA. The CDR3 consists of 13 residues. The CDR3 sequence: CASSRRDEETQYF. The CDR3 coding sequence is TGTGCCAGCAGCCGCCGAGATGAAGAGACCCAGTACTTC.